These 32 T cell receptor beta chains came from one sample sequenced in a study of blood T cell repertoires in COVID-19. Here immunoSEQ multiplex PCR was the method, and the copy in TCRdb shows in-frame clones only, minus some. This sample has roughly 290,000 clones, with under 90% found just once. Sequenced material: PBMCs or T cells enriched from blood (not recorded which). All receptors come from a middle-aged woman who had recovered from COVID-19.

CDR3 sequence reads: CASSPRPGGYGYTF. The CDR3 region has the DNA TGTGCCAGTAGTCCACGGCCAGGGGGCTATGGCTACACCTTC. This chain connects TRBV19 to TRBJ1-2, with 7 positions matching TRBD1. Germline V CDR1 and CDR2: LNHDA, SQIVND (reference sequence). With V trimmed by 5 bases and J by 4 bases, 7 bases remained unmatched. The CDR3 contains 14 residues. Full variable domain (missing parts from reference TRBV19 and TRBJ1-2): DGGITQSPKYLFRKEGQNVTLSCEQNLNHDAMYWYRQDPGQGLRLIYYSQIVNDFQKGDIAEGYSVSREKKESFPLTVTSAQKNPTAFYLCASSPRPGGYGYTFGSGTRLTVV.

The chain has TRBV27 and TRBJ1-6; possibly TRBD1 for D (6 bases). Germline values: CDR1 MNHEY, CDR2 SMNVEV (reference sequence). The CDR3 contains 14 residues. Trimming left V 5 bases short and J 10 bases short, with 15 bases between. CDR3 nucleotides: TGTGCCAGCAGTCTCCTCCACAGGGAATCACCCCTCCACTTT. Encoded protein: CASSLLHRESPLHF.

The rearrangement uses TRBV15 and TRBJ2-7, with 10 bases matching TRBD2. The CDR3 has 20 residues. Germline CDR1 LNHNV, CDR2 YYDKDF (reference sequence). Trimming cost V 0 bases and J 1 base; bases outside gene matches: 15. For the CDR3, the DNA is TGTGCCACCAGCAGAGATAAGGCTGATAGACTAGCGGGCCGATCCTACGAGCAGTACTTC. Translating gives CATSRDKADRLAGRSYEQYF.

This chain connects TRBV6-5 to TRBJ2-1; 10 nucleotides match TRBD1. From germline, CDR1 is MNHEY and CDR2 SVGAGI. The CDR3 extends over 13 amino acids. J gave up 11 bases and V 4 bases, and 5 bases lay outside the gene matches. CDR3 in amino acids: CASSSPGQGKQFF. CDR3 DNA sequence: TGTGCCAGCAGTTCTCCGGGACAGGGGAAGCAGTTCTTC.

This clone has a single count. The CDR3 nucleotides read TGCAGCGTTTCAATGACAGGGTGGAACACTGAAGCTTTCTTT. This gives the protein CSVSMTGWNTEAFF. V is TRBV29-1 and J is TRBJ1-1, with 7 bases aligning to TRBD1. The CDR3 has 14 amino acids. Germline V gives CDR1 SQVTM, CDR2 ANQGSEA. Trimming at V came to 5 bases and at J to 1 base, leaving 7 bases not matched to a gene.

This clone was observed a single time. V is TRBV21-1 and J is TRBJ1-2; TRBD1, the D gene given by the table, was not confirmed from the DNA. TRBV21-1 is a listed pseudogene. This CDR3 has 13 amino acids. This CDR3 reads CASSTAGDYGYTF. The CDR3, as DNA: TGTGCCAGCAGCACAGCAGGGGACTATGGCTACACCTTC.

The J gene is TRBJ1-1, the V gene TRBV14; a weak D match, TRBD1 (6 bases). Trimming pared 0 bases from V and 5 bases from J, leaving 10 bases between. Germline lookup yields CDR1 SGHDN and CDR2 FVKESK. This CDR3 region has 14 residues. The chain's CDR3 is CASSQDRGYTEAFF. The CDR3, as DNA: TGTGCCAGCAGCCAAGACAGGGGATATACTGAAGCTTTCTTT. The full variable domain, rest sourced from reference TRBV14 and TRBJ1-1, is EAGVTQFPSHSVIEKGQTVTLRCDPISGHDNLYWYRRVMGKEIKFLLHFVKESKQDESGMPNNRFLAERTGGTYSTLKVQPAELEDSGVYFCASSQDRGYTEAFFGQGTRLTVV.

The CDR3 region has the DNA TGTGCCAGCAGCTTAGTCGGTCTGAATCAGCCCCAGCATTTT. Its translation is CASSLVGLNQPQHF. The chain joins TRBV7-2 to TRBJ1-5; D call uncertain. Germline V gene data show CDR1 as SGHTA and CDR2 as FQGNSA. Deletions cut 1 base from V and 4 bases from J, with 8 bases between. The CDR3 is 14 residues long.

Written as DNA, the CDR3 is TGCGCCAGCAGCTTGGCCGGGGGTCTTACAGACACCATATATTTT. Encoded protein: CASSLAGGLTDTIYF. The rearrangement links TRBV5-1 to TRBJ1-3; D might be TRBD1 (5 bases). This CDR3 is 15 amino acids long. The germline V gene encodes CDR1 SGHRS and CDR2 YFSETQ. The V end lost 0 bases, the J end lost 8 bases, and 15 bases lay between the germline ends.

The chain recombines TRBV6-5 with TRBJ2-1, with D tentatively TRBD1 (6 bases). The germline V gene has CDR1 MNHEY and CDR2 SVGAGI. The CDR3 totals 14 residues. Deletions cut 6 bases from V and 0 bases from J, with 9 bases between. CDR3 in amino acids: CASRLDSSYNEQFF. CDR3 DNA: TGTGCCAGCAGACTGGACAGCTCCTACAATGAGCAGTTCTTC.

This chain joins TRBV19 and TRBJ1-1; D may be TRBD1 (5 bases). Germline V gives CDR1 LNHDA, CDR2 SQIVND (reference sequence). Trimming stripped 5 bases from V and 4 bases from J, with 11 bases between. The CDR3 runs 13 residues. Here the CDR3 DNA reads TGTGCCAGTAGTGCCCGACAGACCACTGAAGCTTTCTTT. Protein sequence: CASSARQTTEAFF.

V is TRBV21-1 and J is TRBJ1-1; TRBD1 is taken as the D call from the table, unchecked against the DNA. TRBV21-1 is a pseudogene locus. The CDR3 extends over 16 amino acids. CDR3 region: CASSNKTGQGCTEAFF. The CDR3 DNA is TGTGCCAGCAGCAATAAGACGGGACAGGGTTGCACTGAAGCTTTCTTT.

This rearrangement joins TRBV19 to TRBJ1-4, with D tentatively TRBD1 (6 bases). Trimming pared 9 bases from V and 8 bases from J, leaving 25 bases between. Germline V lookup: CDR1 LNHDA, CDR2 SQIVND (reference sequence). The CDR3 contains 16 residues. The CDR3 sequence is CASAAGDFAIYEKLFF. In DNA, the CDR3 is TGTGCCAGCGCCGCAGGGGATTTCGCCATTTACGAAAAACTGTTTTTT. The full variable domain, completed using reference TRBV19 and TRBJ1-4, is DGGITQSPKYLFRKEGQNVTLSCEQNLNHDAMYWYRQDPGQGLRLIYYSQIVNDFQKGDIAEGYSVSREKKESFPLTVTSAQKNPTAFYLCASAAGDFAIYEKLFFGSGTQLSVL.

V gene TRBV12-2 combines with J gene TRBJ1-5. TRBV12-2 is listed as a pseudogene. The CDR3 is 15 amino acids. The CDR3 protein is CASRLAATRNQPQHF. The DNA for the CDR3 is TGTGCAAGTCGCTTAGCTGCTACGCGCAATCAGCCCCAGCATTTT.

J is TRBJ1-6 and V is TRBV28; D not resolved. This CDR3 has 16 residues. V lost 5 bases, J lost 10 bases, and 21 bases lay in between. Germline CDR1 reads MDHEN; CDR2 reads SYDVKM. CDR3 DNA sequence: TGTGCCAGCAGTCCATCCACGGCAGGCAGAAGGTCACCCCTCCACTTT. Amino acid sequence: CASSPSTAGRRSPLHF.

A few counts support this clone. The chain carries TRBV30 and TRBJ1-1; no clear D. Germline lookup yields CDR1 GTSNPN and CDR2 SVGIG (reference sequence). This CDR3 has 12 residues. CDR3 sequence: CASGRMNTEAFF. The CDR3 DNA reads TGTGCTTCGGGGAGGATGAACACTGAAGCTTTCTTT.

CDR3 amino acids: CASSQAYPDRQKNYGYTF. In DNA form, the CDR3 reads TGCGCCAGCAGCCAAGCCTATCCCGACAGGCAGAAAAACTATGGCTACACCTTC. This chain links TRBV4-1 with TRBJ1-2, with D possibly being TRBD1 (6 bases). The germline V gene has CDR1 MGHRA and CDR2 YSYEKL. Between the trimmed V and J ends, which lost 1 base and 2 bases, there was a span of 20 bases. CDR3 length: 18 residues.

This chain uses TRBV29-1 with TRBJ2-1, with a weak D call TRBD1 (5 bases). Trimming cost V 5 bases and J 4 bases, with 15 bases left between them. Germline CDR1 SQVTM, CDR2 ANQGSEA. The CDR3 contains 14 residues. In DNA, the CDR3 is TGCAGCGTTACTAAAAGGGGCGAATACAATGAGCAGTTCTTC. It translates to CSVTKRGEYNEQFF.

V usage is TRBV15 and J usage is TRBJ2-5; 10 bases agree with TRBD1. The length of the CDR3 is 15 residues. Germline V lookup: CDR1 LNHNV, CDR2 YYDKDF (reference sequence). V shed 0 bases and J 3 bases; nucleotides not matched to a gene: 1. The CDR3 bases are TGTGCCACCAGCAGAGACGGACAGGGGGAAGAGACCCAGTACTTC. As protein: CATSRDGQGEETQYF.

The chain recombines TRBV6-5 with TRBJ2-6; 7 nucleotides line up with TRBD1. V lost 6 bases to trimming and J lost 1 base; unmatched junction nucleotides: 3. CDR1 MNHEY and CDR2 SVGAGI come from the germline V gene. The CDR3 is 15 amino acids. The CDR3 is CASRAGGSGANVLTF. The CDR3 DNA reads as TGTGCCAGCAGGGCAGGGGGATCTGGGGCCAACGTCCTGACTTTC.

This sequence joins TRBV11-3 and TRBJ2-1; TRBD2 matches 14 bases. Germline V gene sequence: CDR1 SGHNT, CDR2 YENEEA. This CDR3 region has 16 residues. J lost 10 bases, V lost 1 base, and 6 bases had no gene match. The CDR3 DNA is TGTGCCAGCAGCTTAGGACTAGCGGGGGGGCTTAGAGAGCAGTTCTTC. This encodes CASSLGLAGGLREQFF.

The chain has TRBV5-1 and TRBJ1-4, with 8 nucleotides matching TRBD1. V dropped 3 bases and J dropped 4; count of bases not matched to a gene: 5. Per germline, CDR1 SGHRS and CDR2 YFSETQ. This CDR3 is 15 amino acids long. CDR3 loop: CASSSPTGDNEKLFF. The DNA for the CDR3 is TGCGCCAGCAGCTCCCCGACAGGGGATAATGAAAAACTGTTTTTT.

The chain joins TRBV6-5 to TRBJ1-5; D is unclear. The CDR3 loop spans 14 amino acids. Trimming stripped 7 bases from V and 0 bases from J, with 10 bases between. Germline V gene lookup returns CDR1 MNHEY and CDR2 SVGAGI. The DNA of the CDR3 is TGTGCCAGCAATCTGCAGGATAGCAATCAGCCCCAGCATTTT. It translates to CASNLQDSNQPQHF.

This clone came up once. The J gene is TRBJ1-1, the V gene TRBV10-3; 8 bases line up with TRBD1. The V and J ends lost 4 bases and 1 base, in that order; junction bases with no gene match: 2. The germline CDR1 and CDR2 sequences are ENHRY and SYGVKD. This CDR3 is built from 14 residues. As DNA, the CDR3 is TGTGCCATCAGTGCCGGGACAGGGAACACTGAAGCTTTCTTT. This sequence encodes CAISAGTGNTEAFF.

The V and J genes are TRBV6-5 and TRBJ1-5; possible D gene TRBD1, 5 bases. This CDR3 region has 15 residues. Germline loops: CDR1 MNHEY, CDR2 SVGAGI. The germline V and J ends were trimmed by 2 bases and 7 bases, with 15 bases remaining between them. CDR3 DNA sequence: TGTGCCAGCAGTTACGGGGGAGGGGCAGGGCAGCCCCAGCATTTT. Residues: CASSYGGGAGQPQHF.

This chain links TRBV4-1 with TRBJ1-2, with D perhaps matching TRBD1 (5 bases). Germline values: CDR1 MGHRA, CDR2 YSYEKL. Between the trimmed V and J ends, which lost 1 base and 2 bases, there was a span of 8 bases. The CDR3 extends over 14 amino acids. The CDR3 here is CASSQVRGNYGYTF. CDR3 sequence (DNA): TGCGCCAGCAGCCAAGTACGGGGGAACTATGGCTACACCTTC.

The V and J genes are TRBV18 and TRBJ2-1; no clear D gene. The CDR3 covers 14 residues. Trimming took 0 bases from V and 3 from J, leaving 6 bases between them. Germline V gene sequence: CDR1 KGHSH, CDR2 LQKENI. The CDR3 DNA reads as TGTGCCAGCTCACCACCGAGTGGCTACAATGAGCAGTTCTTC. It is translated as CASSPPSGYNEQFF.

The genes are TRBV5-6 and TRBJ2-2; 8 bases are a match to TRBD1. Trimming cost V 3 bases and J 6 bases; bases outside gene matches: 7. In germline, CDR1 is SGHDT, CDR2 YYEEEE. This CDR3 is 15 amino acids long. CDR3 DNA sequence: TGTGCCAGCAGCTCCCTCCAGGACAGGGCCGGGGAGCTGTTTTTT. It codes for CASSSLQDRAGELFF.

The CDR3: CASLAGGAYNEQFF. The DNA for the CDR3 is TGTGCCAGTTTAGCGGGGGGCGCCTACAATGAGCAGTTCTTC. The chain joins TRBV7-9 to TRBJ2-1, with 10 positions matching TRBD2. J lost 2 bases, V lost 9 bases, and 4 bases had no gene match. There are 14 residues in the CDR3. Per germline, CDR1 SEHNR and CDR2 FQNEAQ (reference sequence).

The chain uses TRBV5-8 and TRBJ1-5; TRBD1 is a possible D gene (5 bases). The CDR3 is 13 residues long. The germline gives CDR1 SGHTS, CDR2 YDEGEE. Trimming shortened V by 3 bases and J by 7 bases, and 11 bases separated the two germline ends. CDR3 sequence reads: CASSSGVIQPQHF. The CDR3 DNA follows: TGTGCCAGCAGCTCGGGGGTTATACAGCCCCAGCATTTT.

The genes are TRBV7-9 and TRBJ1-2, with TRBD1 matching over 9 bases. Germline CDR1 and CDR2: SEHNR and FQNEAQ (reference sequence). This CDR3 contains 16 residues. Losses at the gene ends were 5 bases for V and 4 bases for J; bases not matched to a gene: 11. The CDR3 nucleotides read TGTGCCAGCAGCCTATATAACAGGGGGCCTGCCTATGGCTACACCTTC. It specifies CASSLYNRGPAYGYTF. Full variable domain (missing parts from reference TRBV7-9 and TRBJ1-2): DTGVSQNPRHKITKRGQNVTFRCDPISEHNRLYWYRQTLGQGPEFLTYFQNEAQLEKSRLLSDRFSAERPKGSFSTLEIQRTEQGDSAMYLCASSLYNRGPAYGYTFGSGTRLTVV.

The J gene is TRBJ1-2, the V gene TRBV2; 8 bases line up with TRBD1. The J segment lost 8 bases and the V segment lost 6 bases, leaving 11 bases of the junction unmatched. The CDR3 totals 14 residues. Per germline, CDR1 SNHLY and CDR2 FYNNEI. The CDR3 DNA is TGTGCCAGCAGCCCTTTCGGACAGGGTGAAGGCTACACCTTC. Translated: CASSPFGQGEGYTF. Full variable domain (rest looked up from reference TRBV2 and TRBJ1-2): EPEVTQTPSHQVTQMGQEVILRCVPISNHLYFYWYRQILGQKVEFLVSFYNNEISEKSEIFDDQFSVERPDGSNFTLKIRSTKLEDSAMYFCASSPFGQGEGYTFGSGTRLTVV.